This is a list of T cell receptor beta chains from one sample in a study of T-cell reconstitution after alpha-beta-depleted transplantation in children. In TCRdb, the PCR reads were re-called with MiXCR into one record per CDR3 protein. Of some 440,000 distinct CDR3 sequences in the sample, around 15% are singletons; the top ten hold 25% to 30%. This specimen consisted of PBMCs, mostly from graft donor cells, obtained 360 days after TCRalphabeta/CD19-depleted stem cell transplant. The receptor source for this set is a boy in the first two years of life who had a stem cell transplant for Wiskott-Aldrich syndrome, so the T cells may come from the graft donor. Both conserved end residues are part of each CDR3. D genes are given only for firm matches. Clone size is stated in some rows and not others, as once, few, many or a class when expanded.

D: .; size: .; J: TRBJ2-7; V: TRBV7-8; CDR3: CASSFFGLAYYEQYF; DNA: TGTGCCAGCAGCTTTTTCGGACTTGCGTACTACGAGCAGTACTTC
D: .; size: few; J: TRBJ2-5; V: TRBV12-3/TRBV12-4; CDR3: CASQTGETQYF; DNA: TGTGCCAGCCAAACGGGAGAGACCCAGTACTTC
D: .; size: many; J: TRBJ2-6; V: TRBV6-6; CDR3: CASSQGSPSGANVLTF; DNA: TGTGCCAGCTCCCAGGGGTCCCCCTCTGGGGCCAACGTCCTGACTTTC
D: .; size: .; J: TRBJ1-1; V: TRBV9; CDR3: CASSVVLGNTEAFF; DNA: TGTGCCAGCAGCGTAGTCTTGGGGAACACTGAAGCTTTCTTT
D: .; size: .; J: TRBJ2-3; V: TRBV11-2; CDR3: CASSLEMWFTDTQYF; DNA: TGTGCCAGCAGCTTAGAAATGTGGTTCACAGATACGCAGTATTTT
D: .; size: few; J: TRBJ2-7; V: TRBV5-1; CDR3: CASSSRGDTRYEQYF; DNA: TGCGCCAGCAGCTCGAGGGGGGACACCCGCTACGAGCAGTACTTC
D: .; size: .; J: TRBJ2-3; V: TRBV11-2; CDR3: CASTLRGTSTDTQYF; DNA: TGTGCCAGCACCCTCAGGGGGACTAGCACAGATACGCAGTATTTT
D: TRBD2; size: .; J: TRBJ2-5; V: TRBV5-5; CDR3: CASSRGLAGGYQETQYF; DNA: TGTGCCAGCAGCCGCGGACTAGCGGGAGGGTACCAAGAGACCCAGTACTTC
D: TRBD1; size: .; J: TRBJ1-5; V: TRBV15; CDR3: CATSRDRRGGESNQPQHF; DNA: TGTGCCACCAGCAGAGATAGGAGAGGGGGCGAGAGCAATCAGCCCCAGCATTTT
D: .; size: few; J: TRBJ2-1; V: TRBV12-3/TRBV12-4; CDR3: CASSLFGSYNEQFF; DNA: TGTGCCAGCAGTTTATTCGGTTCCTACAATGAGCAGTTCTTC
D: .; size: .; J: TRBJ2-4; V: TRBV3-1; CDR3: CASSHHIRRSENSQYF; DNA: TGTGCCAGCAGCCATCACATTCGGAGATCAGAAAACAGTCAGTACTTC
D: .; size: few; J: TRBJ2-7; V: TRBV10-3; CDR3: CAISETPVTYEQYF; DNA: TGTGCCATCAGTGAGACCCCAGTTACCTACGAGCAGTACTTC
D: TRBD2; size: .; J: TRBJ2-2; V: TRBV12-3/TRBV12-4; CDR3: CASRNRPGLAESGELFF; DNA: TGTGCCAGCAGGAACCGACCGGGACTAGCGGAGTCCGGGGAGCTGTTTTTT
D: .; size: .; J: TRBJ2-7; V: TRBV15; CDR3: CATSRDPLWTPYEQYF; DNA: TGTGCCACCAGCAGAGATCCCCTATGGACGCCCTACGAGCAGTACTTC
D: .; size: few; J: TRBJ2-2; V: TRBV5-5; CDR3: CASSKLSQVDTGELFF; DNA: TGTGCCAGCAGCAAACTGTCACAGGTAGACACCGGGGAGCTGTTTTTT
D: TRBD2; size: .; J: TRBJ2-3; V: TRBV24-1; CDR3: CATSDYGTSGRADTQYF; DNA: TGTGCCACCAGTGACTATGGGACTAGCGGGAGGGCAGATACGCAGTATTTT
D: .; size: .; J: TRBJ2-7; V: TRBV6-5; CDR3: CASSYLFTRNEQYF; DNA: TGTGCCAGCAGTTATCTTTTCACAAGGAACGAGCAGTACTTC
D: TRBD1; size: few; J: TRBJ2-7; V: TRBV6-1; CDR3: CASRQTGSYEQYF; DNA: TGTGCCAGCAGACAGACAGGGTCCTACGAGCAGTACTTC
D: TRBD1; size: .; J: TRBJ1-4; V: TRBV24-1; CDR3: CATSDPGTGTEKLFF; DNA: TGTGCCACCAGTGACCCCGGGACAGGGACGGAAAAACTGTTTTTT
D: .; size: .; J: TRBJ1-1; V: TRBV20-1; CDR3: CSARRLLNTEAFF; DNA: TGCAGTGCTAGGAGGTTATTGAACACTGAAGCTTTCTTT
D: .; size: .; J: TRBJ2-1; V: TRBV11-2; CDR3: CASSPFLLELGPYNEQFF; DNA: TGTGCCAGCAGCCCGTTCTTGCTAGAACTCGGCCCCTACAATGAGCAGTTCTTC
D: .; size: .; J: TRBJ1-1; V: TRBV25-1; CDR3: CASSDYGEVNTEAFF; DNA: TGTGCCAGCAGTGACTACGGTGAAGTGAACACTGAAGCTTTCTTT
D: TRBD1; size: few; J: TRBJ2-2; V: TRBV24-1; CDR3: CATSDWDRGDTGELFF; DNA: TGTGCCACCAGTGACTGGGACAGGGGGGACACCGGGGAGCTGTTTTTT
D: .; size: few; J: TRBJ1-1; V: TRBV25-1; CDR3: CASSGALMNTEAFF; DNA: TGTGCCAGCAGTGGGGCCCTTATGAACACTGAAGCTTTCTTT
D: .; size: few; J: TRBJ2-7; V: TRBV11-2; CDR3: CASSLASVWEQYF; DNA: TGTGCCAGCAGCTTAGCGTCCGTCTGGGAGCAGTACTTC
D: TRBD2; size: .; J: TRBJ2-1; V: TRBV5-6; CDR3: CASSLGPRGRNEQFF; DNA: TGTGCCAGCAGCTTGGGTCCTCGCGGGAGGAATGAGCAGTTCTTC
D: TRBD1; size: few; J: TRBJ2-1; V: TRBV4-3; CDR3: CASSQVSGQGYNEQFF; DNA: TGCGCCAGCAGCCAAGTCAGCGGACAGGGGTACAATGAGCAGTTCTTC
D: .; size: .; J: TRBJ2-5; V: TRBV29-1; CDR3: CSVDPREETQYF; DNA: TGCAGCGTTGATCCCAGGGAGGAGACCCAGTACTTC
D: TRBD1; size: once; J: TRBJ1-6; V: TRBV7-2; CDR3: CASSFAGGNSPLHF; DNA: TGTGCCAGCAGCTTCGCAGGGGGCAATTCACCCCTCCACTTT
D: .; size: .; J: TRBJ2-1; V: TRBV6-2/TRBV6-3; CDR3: CASSTGDWRTYNEQFF; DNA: TGTGCCAGCAGTACTGGGGACTGGAGGACTTACAATGAGCAGTTCTTC
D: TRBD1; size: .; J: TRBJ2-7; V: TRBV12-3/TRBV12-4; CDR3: CASSFQTGVYEQYF; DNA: TGTGCCAGCAGTTTTCAGACAGGGGTCTACGAGCAGTACTTC
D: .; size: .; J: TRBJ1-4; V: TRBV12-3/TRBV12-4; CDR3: CASSSRRPGKSRATNEKLFF; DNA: TGTGCCAGCAGCTCTCGGAGGCCAGGGAAGTCTCGAGCAACTAATGAAAAACTGTTTTTT
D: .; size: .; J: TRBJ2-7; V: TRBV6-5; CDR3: CASSYSWQGYEQYF; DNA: TGTGCCAGCAGTTACTCTTGGCAGGGCTACGAGCAGTACTTC
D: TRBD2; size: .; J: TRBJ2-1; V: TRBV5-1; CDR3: CASSLAPLAGFNEQFF; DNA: TGCGCCAGCAGCTTGGCCCCACTAGCGGGATTCAATGAGCAGTTCTTC
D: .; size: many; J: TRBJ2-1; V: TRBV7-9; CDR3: CASMAGSYNEQFF; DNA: TGTGCCAGCATGGCAGGGTCCTACAATGAGCAGTTCTTC
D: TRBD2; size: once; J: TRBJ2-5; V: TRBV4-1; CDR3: CASSQEHRLAGFETQYF; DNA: TGCGCCAGCAGCCAAGAACACAGACTAGCGGGGTTTGAGACCCAGTACTTC
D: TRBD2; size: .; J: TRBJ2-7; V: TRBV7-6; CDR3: CASSLGPGLGFSYEQYF; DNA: TGTGCCAGCAGCTTGGGTCCAGGACTAGGTTTTTCCTACGAGCAGTACTTC
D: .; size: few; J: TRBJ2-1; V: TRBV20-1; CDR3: CSAQDVLGSF; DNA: TGCAGTGCTCAAGACGTACTGGGGAGCTTC
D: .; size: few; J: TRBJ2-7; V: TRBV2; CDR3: CASSGYSYEQYF; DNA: TGTGCCAGCAGTGGGTACAGCTACGAGCAGTACTTC
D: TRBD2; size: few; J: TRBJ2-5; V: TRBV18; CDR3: CASSSFGGGEETQYF; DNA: TGTGCCAGCTCATCGTTCGGTGGGGGGGAAGAGACCCAGTACTTC
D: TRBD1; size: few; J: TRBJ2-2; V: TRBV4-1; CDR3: CASSQDWQGANTGELFF; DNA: TGCGCCAGCAGCCAAGATTGGCAGGGGGCGAACACCGGGGAGCTGTTTTTT
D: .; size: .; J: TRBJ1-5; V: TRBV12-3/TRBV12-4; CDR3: CASTLGGLNQPQHF; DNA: TGTGCCAGCACCCTAGGGGGGTTGAATCAGCCCCAGCATTTT
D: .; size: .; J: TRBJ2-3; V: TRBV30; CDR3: CAWSDLLIDTFSTDTQYF; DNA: TGTGCCTGGAGTGATCTCTTAATCGACACCTTTAGCACAGATACGCAGTATTTT
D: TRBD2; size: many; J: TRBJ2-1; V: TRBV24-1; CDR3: CATSDVSGSTHNEQFF; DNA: TGTGCCACCAGTGATGTTAGCGGGAGTACCCACAATGAGCAGTTCTTC
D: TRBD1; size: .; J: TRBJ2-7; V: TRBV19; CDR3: CASSSFGQGDEQYF; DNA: TGTGCCAGTAGTAGTTTCGGACAGGGCGACGAGCAGTACTTC
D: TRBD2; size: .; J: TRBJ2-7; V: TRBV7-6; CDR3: CASSGSLAGGYEQYF; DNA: TGTGCCAGCAGTGGGTCTCTAGCGGGAGGGTACGAGCAGTACTTC